The T cell receptor (beta chain) under discussion was sequenced for a study of cytomegalovirus exposure and HLA in healthy donors. About the study: Previous work identified 90 million to 130 million unique TCR beta sequences from about 179 million T cells.

The primer mix had 60 Vbeta and 13 Jbeta primers. As handled by the study authors: An analysis that came later counted 70 million to 100 million unique TCR beta chains, approximately 9.9 million shared. Method: immunoSEQ multiplex PCR; TCRdb's copy keeps in-frame clones and lacks some. V and J calls and clone size follow that table, whereas D and trimming were derived from the DNA. Among approximately 130,000 clones listed, about three quarters were seen once. V gave up 6 bases and J gave up 8 bases, with 17 bases separating them. The CDR3 is 15 amino acids. The germline V gene encodes CDR1 MNHNS and CDR2 SASEGT. Study results and caveats: Apart from CMV serostatus, no immune exposure information was available.

With regard to this clone: What it binds is not known.

The sample consisted of PBMCs. This receptor was taken from a woman aged 40 to 50 in good health and CMV-seronegative. The rearrangement links TRBV6-1 to TRBJ1-6; D is unclear. CDR3 sequence (DNA): TGTGCCAGCAGACGCACAGTTAGCGCCGATTCACCCCTCCACTTT. Amino acid sequence: CASRRTVSADSPLHF.